These 22 T cell receptor beta chains were sequenced from one sample in a study of cytomegalovirus exposure and HLA in healthy donors. The primer mix had 60 Vbeta and 13 Jbeta primers. Sequenced by immunoSEQ multiplex PCR; TCRdb stores in-frame clones only, minus some. The sample yields around 130,000 clones, around 77% seen once. The specimen was PBMCs. The receptors come from a man aged 18 to 29 in good health and CMV-seropositive.

The V and J genes are TRBV29-1 and TRBJ2-7, with D maybe TRBD2 (5 bases). This CDR3 region has 10 residues. CDR1 is SQVTM and CDR2 is ANQGSEA in the germline V gene. The CDR3 spells CSAKGGEQYF. The CDR3 nucleotides read TGCAGTGCTAAAGGAGGCGAGCAGTACTTC.

The chain is built from TRBV10-3 and TRBJ2-7, with D unresolved. In germline, CDR1 is ENHRY, CDR2 SYGVKD. The CDR3 is 15 amino acids. Deletions cut 0 bases from V and 2 bases from J, with 11 bases between. CDR3 residues: CAISESGKLTYEQYF. CDR3 bases: TGTGCCATCAGTGAGTCTGGCAAGTTAACCTACGAGCAGTACTTC.

The chain combines TRBV5-1 with TRBJ1-2, with 9 bases fitting TRBD1. This CDR3 region has 15 residues. Losses at the gene ends were 5 bases for V and 7 bases for J; bases not matched to a gene: 12. Germline V gene sequence: CDR1 SGHRS, CDR2 YFSETQ. The CDR3 sequence: CASRATGGRGGGYTF. CDR3 nucleotides: TGCGCCAGCAGGGCAACAGGGGGCAGAGGAGGTGGCTACACCTTC.

The J gene is TRBJ2-1, the V gene TRBV2, with D tentatively TRBD2 (7 bases). V lost 4 bases, J lost 9 bases, and 13 bases lay in between. The germline V gene has CDR1 SNHLY and CDR2 FYNNEI. This CDR3 spans 13 amino acids. The CDR3 nucleotides are TGTGCCAGCAGTGTGGCGGGGGCGGCTGAGCAGTTCTTC. Its translation is CASSVAGAAEQFF.

The chain has TRBV4-2 and TRBJ2-5; 8 bases align to TRBD2. The trim removed 3 bases at V and 5 bases at J, leaving 2 bases unmatched. Looked up from germline, CDR1 is LGHNA and CDR2 is YNFKEQ. The CDR3 has 13 residues. CDR3 residues: CASSQRLAETQYF. As DNA, the CDR3 is TGTGCCAGCAGCCAGCGACTAGCGGAGACCCAGTACTTC.

The chain uses TRBV11-3 and TRBJ2-5, with 11 bases identical to TRBD2. The junction had 4 bases not matched to a gene; V was cut back by 5 bases and J by 2 bases. Germline CDR1 and CDR2: SGHNT and YENEEA. This CDR3 is built from 15 residues. DNA of the CDR3: TGTGCCAGCAGCGGGGGACTAGCGGATCAAGAGACCCAGTACTTC. Protein sequence: CASSGGLADQETQYF. Looking up the rest from reference TRBV11-3 and TRBJ2-5 gives the full variable domain: EAGVVQSPRYKIIEKKQPVAFWCNPISGHNTLYWYLQNLGQGPELLIRYENEEAVDDSQLPKDRFSAERLKGVDSTLKIQPAELGDSAVYLCASSGGLADQETQYFGPGTRLLVL.

Remarks on this clone: A read error may be the cause here, since a much bigger clone is one base away. This chain joins TRBV11-2 and TRBJ2-1, with TRBD1 matching over 7 bases. The CDR3 has 15 residues. Trimming cost V 4 bases and J 0 bases; bases outside gene matches: 3. Germline CDR1 reads SGHAT; CDR2 reads FQNNGV. In DNA, the CDR3 is TGTGCCAGCAGCTCGACAGGGAGCTCCTACAATGAGCAGTTCTTC. Its protein product is CASSSTGSSYNEQFF. Together with reference TRBV11-2 and TRBJ2-1, the CDR3 gives the full variable domain: EAGVAQSPRYKIIEKRQSVAFWCNPISGHATLYWYQQILGQGPKLLIQFQNNGVVDDSQLPKDRFSAERLKGVDSTLKIQPAKLEDSAVYLCASSSTGSSYNEQFFGPGTRLTVL.

This clone has a handful of counts. The chain combines TRBV6-5 with TRBJ2-1; a weak D match, TRBD2 (5 bases). CDR1 MNHEY and CDR2 SVGAGI come from the germline V gene. The CDR3 has 15 residues. V was cut by 2 bases and J by 0 bases, with 8 bases left in between. In nucleotides, the CDR3 is TGTGCCAGCAGTTACCTGGCGGGCTCCTACAATGAGCAGTTCTTC. Translating it yields CASSYLAGSYNEQFF.

The genes are TRBV11-2 and TRBJ1-1, with 8 nucleotides matching TRBD1. V was clipped by 6 bases and J by 2 bases; unmatched bases: 14. CDR3 length: 17 residues. Germline loops: CDR1 SGHAT, CDR2 FQNNGV. CDR3: CASRFGQGEWLNTEAFF. The CDR3 bases are TGTGCCAGCAGATTTGGACAGGGCGAATGGTTAAACACTGAAGCTTTCTTT.

The chain is built from TRBV19 and TRBJ1-5; a possible D gene is TRBD1 (5 bases). The CDR3 consists of 12 residues. Germline V lookup: CDR1 LNHDA, CDR2 SQIVND (reference sequence). V was shortened by 4 bases and J by 6 bases, with 7 bases between the two germline ends. This CDR3 is CASSTGVQPQHF. CDR3 DNA: TGTGCCAGTAGTACGGGGGTTCAGCCCCAGCATTTT.

The chain carries TRBV9 and TRBJ2-5; 12 nucleotides align to TRBD2. V lost 0 bases, J lost 4 bases, and 4 bases stayed unmatched. The length of the CDR3 is 16 residues. From germline, CDR1 is SGDLS and CDR2 YYNGEE. Here the CDR3 DNA reads TGTGCCAGCAGCGTAGCGACTAGCGGGAGCCTAGAGACCCAGTACTTC. This codes for CASSVATSGSLETQYF.

This clone was seen a handful of times. The rearrangement joins TRBV30 to TRBJ2-1, with 7 bases fitting TRBD2. CDR1 and CDR2 from the germline V gene are GTSNPN and SVGIG (reference sequence). The CDR3 loop spans 13 amino acids. V gave up 0 bases and J gave up 8 bases; unmatched junction bases: 4. In nucleotides, the CDR3 is TGTGCCTGGAGTGTAATGAGCGGGGATGAGCAGTTCTTC. It codes for CAWSVMSGDEQFF.

This rearrangement joins TRBV5-1 to TRBJ2-2; 14 bases align to TRBD2. V lost 4 bases, J lost 2 bases, and 7 bases stayed unmatched. CDR1 and CDR2 from the germline V gene are SGHRS and YFSETQ. This CDR3 spans 18 amino acids. The CDR3 bases are TGCGCCAGCAGCCTGGGGGGACTAGCGGGAGACAACACCGGGGAGCTGTTTTTT. This translates into CASSLGGLAGDNTGELFF.

CDR3 sequence reads: CASSAGMGNYGYTF. CDR3 nucleotides: TGCGCCAGCAGCGCCGGGATGGGGAACTATGGCTACACCTTC. This chain links TRBV5-1 with TRBJ1-2; D uncertain. Per germline, CDR1 SGHRS and CDR2 YFSETQ. The CDR3 spans 14 residues. V lost 4 bases and J lost 2, with 12 bases in between.

V gene TRBV7-8 combines with J gene TRBJ2-7, with 8 bases matching TRBD1. The CDR3 extends over 14 amino acids. Germline trimming cut 4 bases from V and 3 bases from J; bases unmatched to any gene: 5. Germline V CDR1 and CDR2: SGHVS, FQNEAQ. The CDR3 protein is CASSSRQGIYEQYF. CDR3 sequence (DNA): TGTGCCAGCAGCTCGCGACAGGGGATCTACGAGCAGTACTTC.

This clone has only a few counts. The V gene is TRBV6-5, the J gene TRBJ2-7, with 10 positions matching TRBD1. Trimming cost V 6 bases and J 6 bases; bases outside gene matches: 8. The CDR3 spans 14 residues. CDR1 is MNHEY, CDR2 SVGAGI, per germline. CDR3 in DNA: TGTGCCAGCAGCCCCCGGGACAGGGGATTCGAGCAGTACTTC. Encoded protein: CASSPRDRGFEQYF.

There are a few counts of this clone. The V call is TRBV23-1, the J call TRBJ2-7, with D perhaps TRBD2 (6 bases). TRBV23-1 is an ORF; its function is uncertain. This CDR3 is 19 amino acids long. V was trimmed by 2 bases and J by 1 base, leaving 24 bases between them. The CDR3 protein is CASSQRKHSLLAKSYEQYF. For the CDR3, the DNA is TGCGCCAGCAGTCAACGCAAACACTCACTTCTAGCGAAGTCCTACGAGCAGTACTTC.

This rearrangement joins TRBV7-6 to TRBJ2-1; 11 nucleotides align to TRBD2. Germline CDR1 is SGHVS and CDR2 is FNYEAQ. This CDR3 contains 18 residues. Germline trimming cut 5 bases from V and 2 bases from J; bases unmatched to any gene: 11. The CDR3 sequence is CASSDRMTSGTTYNEQFF. The CDR3, as DNA: TGTGCCAGCAGCGACAGAATGACTAGCGGGACGACCTACAATGAGCAGTTCTTC.

V is TRBV11-2 and J is TRBJ1-1, with D perhaps TRBD1 (6 bases). The CDR3 is made up of 16 amino acids. V was cut by 4 bases and J by 7 bases, with 22 bases left in between. Per the germline V gene, CDR1 is SGHAT and CDR2 is FQNNGV. CDR3 protein: CASSSKGDRGKDEAFF. CDR3 coding DNA: TGTGCCAGCAGCTCAAAGGGGGACCGGGGTAAGGATGAAGCTTTCTTT.

With respect to this clone: The sample contains more than one DNA sequence encoding this CDR3. The chain links TRBV7-9 to TRBJ1-1; 7 bases are shared with TRBD1. J lost 2 bases, V lost 1 base, and 4 bases had no gene match. Germline assignment: CDR1 SEHNR and CDR2 FQNEAQ (reference sequence). This CDR3 spans 15 amino acids. In DNA, the CDR3 is TGTGCCAGCAGCTTAGACAGGGGCCAAAACACTGAAGCTTTCTTT. Translated: CASSLDRGQNTEAFF. Full variable domain (missing parts from reference TRBV7-9 and TRBJ1-1): DTGVSQNPRHKITKRGQNVTFRCDPISEHNRLYWYRQTLGQGPEFLTYFQNEAQLEKSRLLSDRFSAERPKGSFSTLEIQRTEQGDSAMYLCASSLDRGQNTEAFFGQGTRLTVV.

The chain employs TRBV6-1 and TRBJ1-1; D remains unclear. The germline V gene has CDR1 MNHNS and CDR2 SASEGT. The CDR3 sequence is 12 residues long. Between the trimmed V and J ends, which lost 7 bases and 1 base, there was a span of 7 bases. As DNA, the CDR3 is TGTGCCAGCACGGCAGGGAACACTGAAGCTTTCTTT. Protein sequence: CASTAGNTEAFF.

This clone was found a few times. The chain links TRBV6-6 to TRBJ2-3; 11 bases agree with TRBD2. CDR1 and CDR2 from the germline V gene are MNHNY and SVGAGI (reference sequence). The CDR3 length is 16 residues. V dropped 6 bases and J dropped 0; count of bases not matched to a gene: 5. The CDR3 region has the DNA TGTGCCAGCAGGGTAGCGGGAGGGTCTAGCACAGATACGCAGTATTTT. Translated, it gives CASRVAGGSSTDTQYF.